This TCR beta chain stems from a study of cytomegalovirus exposure and HLA in healthy donors. 60 Vbeta and 13 Jbeta primers were used in PCR. Profiling relied on immunoSEQ multiplex PCR, and the TCRdb table lists in-frame clones only, not all of them. The table lists some 200,000 clones, 70% of them singletons. Comments on this clone: Its cognate antigen is unknown.

Study-wide results and caveats: When presence/absence was analysed, sequencing depth was taken to be roughly uniform across donors. Later analysis demonstrated an association between a missense DCLRE1C variant and TCR beta V- and J-gene trimming. A later analysis associated under 20,000 TCR beta sequences with HLA alleles at a 0.05 false discovery rate.

CDR1 SGHKS and CDR2 YYEKEE come from the germline V gene (reference sequence). CDR3 size: 16 residues. V trimming: 10 bases; J trimming: 6 bases; junction bases outside the gene matches: 18. Input material: PBMCs. The sequence was collected from a man aged 40-50 years in good health and CMV-seropositive. The J gene is TRBJ2-1, the V gene TRBV5-5, with 8 bases aligning to TRBD1. CDR3: CASNGANRGVINEQFF. DNA for the CDR3: TGTGCCTCGAACGGGGCCAACAGGGGGGTGATCAATGAGCAGTTCTTC.